This TCR beta chain came from a study of T cells in Graves' hyperthyroidism and ophthalmopathy. Study-level findings and limits: Expanded thyroid clonotypes (above 0.001) were mostly also found in blood.

From RNA transcripts, TCR beta CDR3 regions were amplified. With the HTBI primer set, the TCR CDR3 went through a first round of RT-PCR. TCRdb re-analysed the multiplex PCR reads in MiXCR, keeping a single row per CDR3 protein. The sample carries roughly 700,000 distinct CDR3 sequences, 14% recorded once. Turning to this clonotype: Its antigen remains unknown.

Clinical symptoms, serum thyroxine, TRAb, thyroid ultrasound and orbital computed tomography informed diagnoses. This CDR3 contains 13 residues. Germline-derived CDR1 and CDR2 are MDHEN and SYDVKM. V lost 7 bases to trimming and J lost 7 bases; unmatched junction nucleotides: 9. The sequenced sample consisted of blood. The chain carries TRBV28 and TRBJ2-7, with TRBD2 identical over 8 bases. The receptor was isolated from a woman aged 18-30 years with Graves' hyperthyroidism. CDR3: CASTFFAGGEQYF. DNA for the CDR3: TGTGCCAGCACCTTTTTTGCGGGGGGTGAGCAGTACTTC.